These 2 T cell receptor beta chains came from one sample sequenced in a study of cytomegalovirus exposure and HLA in healthy donors. Primers for the PCR totalled 60 Vbeta and 13 Jbeta. Method: immunoSEQ multiplex PCR; TCRdb's copy keeps in-frame clones and lacks some. The sample has approximately 100,000 clones, 60% to 85% seen once. The sample taken for sequencing was PBMCs. These receptors all come from a man in his 60s in good health and CMV-seropositive.

This clone has more than one count but fewer than ten. This rearrangement joins TRBV10-2 to TRBJ1-2, with 8 bases lining up with TRBD1. This CDR3 has 14 amino acids. Trimming removed 4 bases from V and 7 bases from J; junction bases left unmatched: 8. Per the germline V gene, CDR1 is WSHSY and CDR2 is SAAADI. CDR3 protein: CASSAVQGDTGYTF. In DNA form, the CDR3 reads TGCGCCAGCAGTGCCGTACAGGGGGATACTGGCTACACCTTC.

The chain uses TRBV6-5 and TRBJ2-7, with D maybe TRBD1 (6 bases). V was cut by 5 bases and J by 1 base, with 12 bases left in between. Germline V gene lookup returns CDR1 MNHEY and CDR2 SVGAGI. The CDR3 sequence is 14 residues long. CDR3 sequence (DNA): TGTGCCAGCAGTCCCCTCGGACAGTCCTACGAGCAGTACTTC. Translation: CASSPLGQSYEQYF.